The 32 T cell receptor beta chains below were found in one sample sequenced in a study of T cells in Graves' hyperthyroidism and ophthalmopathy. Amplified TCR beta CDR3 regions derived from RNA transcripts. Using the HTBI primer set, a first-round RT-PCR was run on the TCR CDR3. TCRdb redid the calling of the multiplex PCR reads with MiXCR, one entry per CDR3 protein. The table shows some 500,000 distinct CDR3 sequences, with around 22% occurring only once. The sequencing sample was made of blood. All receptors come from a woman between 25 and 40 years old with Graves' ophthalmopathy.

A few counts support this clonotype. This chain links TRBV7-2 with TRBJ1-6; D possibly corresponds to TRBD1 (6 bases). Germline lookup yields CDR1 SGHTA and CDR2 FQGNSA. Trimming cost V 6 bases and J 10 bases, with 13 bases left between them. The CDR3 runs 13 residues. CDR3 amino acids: CASSTGSHSPLHF. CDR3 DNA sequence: TGTGCCAGCAGTACAGGGTCACACTCACCCCTCCACTTT.

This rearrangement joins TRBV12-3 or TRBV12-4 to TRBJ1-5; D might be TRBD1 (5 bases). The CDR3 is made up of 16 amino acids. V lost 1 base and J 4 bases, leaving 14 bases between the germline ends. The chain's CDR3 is CASSLGFGGPNQPQHF. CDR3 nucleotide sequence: TGTGCCAGCAGTTTAGGGTTCGGGGGACCGAATCAGCCCCAGCATTTT.

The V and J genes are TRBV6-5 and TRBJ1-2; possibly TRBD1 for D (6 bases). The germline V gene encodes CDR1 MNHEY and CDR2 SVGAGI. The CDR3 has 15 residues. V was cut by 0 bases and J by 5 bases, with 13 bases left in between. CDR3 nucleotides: TGTGCCAGCAGTTACTCGACAGGCGAACTTTATGGCTACACCTTC. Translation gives CASSYSTGELYGYTF.

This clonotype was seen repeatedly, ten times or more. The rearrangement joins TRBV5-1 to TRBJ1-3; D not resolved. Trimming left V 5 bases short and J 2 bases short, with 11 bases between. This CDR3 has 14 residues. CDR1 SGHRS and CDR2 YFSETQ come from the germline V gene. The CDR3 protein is CASRMATTGNTIYF. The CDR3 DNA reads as TGCGCCAGCAGAATGGCAACTACTGGAAACACCATATATTTT.

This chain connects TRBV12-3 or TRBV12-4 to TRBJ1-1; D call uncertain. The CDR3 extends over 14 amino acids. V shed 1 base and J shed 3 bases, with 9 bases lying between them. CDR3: CASSLVLRDTEAFF. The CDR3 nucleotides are TGTGCCAGCAGTTTAGTCCTAAGGGACACTGAAGCTTTCTTT.

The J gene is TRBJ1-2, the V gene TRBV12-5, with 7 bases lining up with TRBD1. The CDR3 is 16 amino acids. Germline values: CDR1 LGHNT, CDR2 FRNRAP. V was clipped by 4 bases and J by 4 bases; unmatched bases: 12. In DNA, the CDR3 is TGTGCTAGTGGTTCGTCCCGACAGGGATGGGGCTATGGCTACACCTTC. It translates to CASGSSRQGWGYGYTF.

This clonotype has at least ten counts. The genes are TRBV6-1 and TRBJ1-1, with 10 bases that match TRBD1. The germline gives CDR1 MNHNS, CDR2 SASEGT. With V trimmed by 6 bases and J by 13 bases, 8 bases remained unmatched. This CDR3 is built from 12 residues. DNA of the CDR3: TGTGCCAGCAGAGCCGGGACAGGGGTAGTTTTCTTT. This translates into CASRAGTGVVFF.

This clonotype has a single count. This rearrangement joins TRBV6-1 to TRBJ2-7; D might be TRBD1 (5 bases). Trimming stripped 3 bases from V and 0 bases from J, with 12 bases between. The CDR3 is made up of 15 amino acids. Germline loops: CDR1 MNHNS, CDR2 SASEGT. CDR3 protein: CASSDLDRLSYEQYF. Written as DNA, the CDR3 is TGTGCCAGCAGTGACCTCGACAGACTCTCCTACGAGCAGTACTTC.

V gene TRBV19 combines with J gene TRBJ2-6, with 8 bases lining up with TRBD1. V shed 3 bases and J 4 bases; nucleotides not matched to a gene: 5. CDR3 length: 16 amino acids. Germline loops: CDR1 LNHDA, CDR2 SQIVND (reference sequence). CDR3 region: CASSIDRGEGANVLTF. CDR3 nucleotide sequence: TGTGCCAGTAGTATTGACAGGGGAGAGGGGGCCAACGTCCTGACTTTC.

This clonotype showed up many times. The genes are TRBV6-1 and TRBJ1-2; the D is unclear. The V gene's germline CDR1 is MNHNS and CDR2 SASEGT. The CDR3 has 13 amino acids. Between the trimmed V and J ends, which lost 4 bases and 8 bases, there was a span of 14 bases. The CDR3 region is CASSGGPTAGYTF. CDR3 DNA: TGTGCCAGCAGTGGCGGCCCCACGGCAGGCTACACCTTC.

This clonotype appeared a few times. Written as DNA, the CDR3 is TGTGCCAGCAGTTACTCCAACAAACTGAGCAATCAGCCCCAGCATTTT. It yields the protein CASSYSNKLSNQPQHF. The chain combines TRBV6-5 with TRBJ1-5; D unresolved. Germline assignment: CDR1 MNHEY and CDR2 SVGAGI. The CDR3 spans 16 residues. V lost 0 bases and J 1 base, leaving 10 bases between the germline ends.

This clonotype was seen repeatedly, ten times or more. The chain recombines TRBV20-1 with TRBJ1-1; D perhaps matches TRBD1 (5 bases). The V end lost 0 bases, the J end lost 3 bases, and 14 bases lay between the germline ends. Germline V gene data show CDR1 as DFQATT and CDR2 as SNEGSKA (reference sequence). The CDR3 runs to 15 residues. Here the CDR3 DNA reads TGCAGTGCTAGAGATCACCGGGTAGGGGACACTGAAGCTTTCTTT. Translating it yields CSARDHRVGDTEAFF.

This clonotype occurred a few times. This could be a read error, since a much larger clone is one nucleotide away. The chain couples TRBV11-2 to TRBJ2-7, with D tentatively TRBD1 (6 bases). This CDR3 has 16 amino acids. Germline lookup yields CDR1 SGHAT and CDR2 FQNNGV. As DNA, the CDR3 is TGTGCCAGCGGCTTAGATGCAGGGGCATTCTCCTACGAGCAGTACTTC. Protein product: CASGLDAGAFSYEQYF.

CDR3 in amino acids: CASSPEGTPEAFF. In DNA form, the CDR3 reads TGTGCCAGCTCACCCGAGGGGACGCCTGAAGCTTTCTTT. The gene calls are TRBV18 and TRBJ1-1; TRBD1 is a possible D gene (5 bases). There are 13 residues in the CDR3. Between the trimmed V and J ends, which lost 3 bases and 6 bases, there was a span of 11 bases. CDR1 is KGHSH and CDR2 is LQKENI in the germline V gene. Full variable domain (remainder filled in from reference TRBV18 and TRBJ1-1): NAGVMQNPRHLVRRRGQEARLRCSPMKGHSHVYWYRQLPEEGLKFMVYLQKENIIDESGMPKERFSAEFPKEGPSILRIQQVVRGDSAAYFCASSPEGTPEAFFGQGTRLTVV.

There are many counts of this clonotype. The CDR3 region is CASSRSGGTEAFF. CDR3 DNA: TGTGCCAGCAGCCGTTCTGGGGGTACTGAAGCTTTCTTT. This sequence joins TRBV11-1 and TRBJ1-1; D is perhaps TRBD1 (5 bases). This CDR3 has 13 amino acids. Trimming removed 5 bases at V and 5 bases at J, with 12 bases between. Germline CDR1 and CDR2: SGHAT and FQDESV (reference sequence).

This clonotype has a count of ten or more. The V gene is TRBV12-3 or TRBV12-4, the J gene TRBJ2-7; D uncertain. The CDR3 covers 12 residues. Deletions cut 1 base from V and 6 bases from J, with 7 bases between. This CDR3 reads CASSLGGLEQYF. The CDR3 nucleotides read TGTGCCAGCAGTTTAGGGGGTCTCGAGCAGTACTTC.

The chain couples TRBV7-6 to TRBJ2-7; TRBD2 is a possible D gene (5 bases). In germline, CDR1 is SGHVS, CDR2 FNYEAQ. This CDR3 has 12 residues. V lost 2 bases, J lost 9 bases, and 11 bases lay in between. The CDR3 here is CASSLSGSAQYF. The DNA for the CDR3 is TGTGCCAGCAGCTTAAGCGGATCTGCGCAGTACTTC. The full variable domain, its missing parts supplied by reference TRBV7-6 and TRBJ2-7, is GAGVSQSPRYKVTKRGQDVALRCDPISGHVSLYWYRQALGQGPEFLTYFNYEAQQDKSGLPNDRFSAERPEGSISTLTIQRTEQRDSAMYRCASSLSGSAQYFGPGTRLTVT.

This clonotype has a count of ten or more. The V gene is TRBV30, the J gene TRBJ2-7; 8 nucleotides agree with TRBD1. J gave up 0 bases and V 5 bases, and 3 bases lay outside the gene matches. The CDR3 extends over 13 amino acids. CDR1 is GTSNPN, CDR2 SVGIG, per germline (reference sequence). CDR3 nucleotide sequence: TGTGCCTGGGGGACAGGAGGCTCCTACGAGCAGTACTTC. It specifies CAWGTGGSYEQYF.

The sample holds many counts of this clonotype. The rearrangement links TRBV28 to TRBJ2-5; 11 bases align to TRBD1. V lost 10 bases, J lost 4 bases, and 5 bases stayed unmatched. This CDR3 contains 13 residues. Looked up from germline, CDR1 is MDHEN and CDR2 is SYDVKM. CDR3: CAIRTGGLETQYF. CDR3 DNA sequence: TGTGCCATCCGGACAGGGGGCTTAGAGACCCAGTACTTC.

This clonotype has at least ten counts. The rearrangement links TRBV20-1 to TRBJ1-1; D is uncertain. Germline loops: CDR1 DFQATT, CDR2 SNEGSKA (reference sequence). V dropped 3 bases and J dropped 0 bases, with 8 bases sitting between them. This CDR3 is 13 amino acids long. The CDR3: CSASQNMNTEAFF. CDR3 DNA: TGCAGTGCTAGCCAGAACATGAACACTGAAGCTTTCTTT.

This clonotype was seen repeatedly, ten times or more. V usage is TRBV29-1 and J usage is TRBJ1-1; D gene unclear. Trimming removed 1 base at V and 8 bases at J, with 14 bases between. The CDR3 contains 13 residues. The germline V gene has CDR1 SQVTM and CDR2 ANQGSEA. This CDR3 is CSVEVASQAEAFF. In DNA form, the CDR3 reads TGCAGCGTTGAAGTGGCCAGCCAGGCCGAAGCTTTCTTT. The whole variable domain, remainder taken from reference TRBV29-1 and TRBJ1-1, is SAVISQKPSRDICQRGTSLTIQCQVDSQVTMMFWYRQQPGQSLTLIATANQGSEATYESGFVIDKFPISRPNLTFSTLTVSNMSPEDSSIYLCSVEVASQAEAFFGQGTRLTVV.

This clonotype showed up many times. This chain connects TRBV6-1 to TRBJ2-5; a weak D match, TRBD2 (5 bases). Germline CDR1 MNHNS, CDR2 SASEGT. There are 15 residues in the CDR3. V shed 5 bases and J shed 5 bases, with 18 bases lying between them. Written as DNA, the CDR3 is TGTGCCAGCAGTCCCACTCCCGGGGTGGGGGAGACCCAGTACTTC. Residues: CASSPTPGVGETQYF.

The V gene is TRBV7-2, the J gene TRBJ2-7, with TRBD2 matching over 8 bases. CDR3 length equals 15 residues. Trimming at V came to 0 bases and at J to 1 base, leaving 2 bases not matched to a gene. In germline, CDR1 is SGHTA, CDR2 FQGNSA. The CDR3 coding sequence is TGTGCCAGCAGCTTAGCGGGGACTAGGTCCTACGAGCAGTACTTC. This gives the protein CASSLAGTRSYEQYF.

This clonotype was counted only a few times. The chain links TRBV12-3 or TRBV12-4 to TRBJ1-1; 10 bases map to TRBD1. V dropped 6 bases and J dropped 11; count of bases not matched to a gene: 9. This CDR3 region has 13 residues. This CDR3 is CASRPGQGSRAFF. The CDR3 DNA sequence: TGTGCCAGCAGACCGGGACAGGGGTCGAGGGCTTTCTTT.

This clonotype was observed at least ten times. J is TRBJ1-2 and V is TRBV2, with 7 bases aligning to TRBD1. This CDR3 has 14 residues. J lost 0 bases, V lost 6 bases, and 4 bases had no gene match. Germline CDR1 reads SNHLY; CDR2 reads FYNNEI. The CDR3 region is CASRADRANYGYTF. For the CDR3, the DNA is TGTGCCAGCAGAGCAGACAGGGCTAACTATGGCTACACCTTC.

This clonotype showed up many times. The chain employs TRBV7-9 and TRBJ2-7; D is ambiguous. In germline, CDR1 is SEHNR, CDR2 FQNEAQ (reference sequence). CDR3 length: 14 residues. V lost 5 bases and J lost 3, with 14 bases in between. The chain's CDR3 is CASSDVRRDYEQYF. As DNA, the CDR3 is TGTGCCAGCAGCGACGTCAGACGAGACTACGAGCAGTACTTC.

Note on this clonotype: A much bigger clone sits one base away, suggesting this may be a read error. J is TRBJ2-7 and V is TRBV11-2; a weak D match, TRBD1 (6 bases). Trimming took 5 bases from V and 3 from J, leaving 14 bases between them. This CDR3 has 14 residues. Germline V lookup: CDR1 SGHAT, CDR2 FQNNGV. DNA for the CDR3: TGTGCCAGCAGCACGCCGACAGGAGACTACGAGCAGTACTTC. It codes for CASSTPTGDYEQYF. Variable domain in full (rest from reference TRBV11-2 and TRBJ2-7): EAGVAQSPRYKIIEKRQSVAFWCNPISGHATLYWYQQILGQGPKLLIQFQNNGVVDDSQLPKDRFSAERLKGVDSTLKIQPAKLEDSAVYLCASSTPTGDYEQYFGPGTRLTVT.

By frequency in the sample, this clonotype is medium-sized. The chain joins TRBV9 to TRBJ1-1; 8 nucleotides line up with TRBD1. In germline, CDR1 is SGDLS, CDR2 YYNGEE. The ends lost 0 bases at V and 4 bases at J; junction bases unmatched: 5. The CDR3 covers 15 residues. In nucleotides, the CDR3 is TGTGCCAGCAGCGTAGGACAGGGGAAATTCACTGAAGCTTTCTTT. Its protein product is CASSVGQGKFTEAFF.

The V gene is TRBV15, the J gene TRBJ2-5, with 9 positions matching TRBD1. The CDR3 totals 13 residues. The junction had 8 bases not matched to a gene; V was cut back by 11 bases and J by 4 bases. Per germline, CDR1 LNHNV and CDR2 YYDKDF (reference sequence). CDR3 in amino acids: CACRQGVRETQYF. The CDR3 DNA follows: TGTGCCTGCAGACAGGGGGTGAGAGAGACCCAGTACTTC.

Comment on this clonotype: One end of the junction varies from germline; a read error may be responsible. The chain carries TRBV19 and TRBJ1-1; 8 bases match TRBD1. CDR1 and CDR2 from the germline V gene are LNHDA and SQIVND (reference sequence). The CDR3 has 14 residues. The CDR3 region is CASGQGTGYTDAFF. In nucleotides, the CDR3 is TGTGCCAGCGGACAGGGAACTGGATACACTGATGCTTTCTTT.

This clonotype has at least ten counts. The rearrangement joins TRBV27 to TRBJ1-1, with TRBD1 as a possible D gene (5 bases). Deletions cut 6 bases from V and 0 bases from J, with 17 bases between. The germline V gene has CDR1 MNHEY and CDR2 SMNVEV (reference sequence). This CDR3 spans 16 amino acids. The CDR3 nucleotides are TGTGCCAGCAGCCCGGGACCGCGTAGCTTGAACACTGAAGCTTTCTTT. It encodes CASSPGPRSLNTEAFF.

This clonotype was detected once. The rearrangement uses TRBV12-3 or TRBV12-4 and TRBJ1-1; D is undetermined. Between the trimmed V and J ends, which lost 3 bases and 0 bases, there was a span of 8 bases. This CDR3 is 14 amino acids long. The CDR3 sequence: CASSFDRMNTEAFF. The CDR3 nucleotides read TGTGCCAGCAGTTTCGATCGTATGAACACTGAAGCTTTCTTT.